This TCR beta chain was identified in a study of CD4 and CD8 cells across lung adenocarcinoma regions. This clonotype counts as medium-sized. One entry per CDR3 protein, called by TCRdb with MiXCR from the PCR reads. This table holds thousands of distinct CDR3 sequences, over 35% found once. Donors had localized lung adenocarcinoma, a non-small cell lung cancer. The sequence derives from a female donor with lung adenocarcinoma. The CD4 and CD8 labels of this study may be unreliable. What was sequenced was CD4+ T cells from the margin of a lung tumor.

The CDR3, as DNA: TGTGCCAGCAGTGAAGCAAGTGGTGGCTATGGCTACACCTTC. Translated, it gives CASSEASGGYGYTF. The genes are TRBV6-1 and TRBJ1-2, with D unresolved. Trimming left V 0 bases short and J 4 bases short, with 9 bases between. Germline V gene sequence: CDR1 MNHNS, CDR2 SASEGT. This CDR3 is 14 amino acids long.